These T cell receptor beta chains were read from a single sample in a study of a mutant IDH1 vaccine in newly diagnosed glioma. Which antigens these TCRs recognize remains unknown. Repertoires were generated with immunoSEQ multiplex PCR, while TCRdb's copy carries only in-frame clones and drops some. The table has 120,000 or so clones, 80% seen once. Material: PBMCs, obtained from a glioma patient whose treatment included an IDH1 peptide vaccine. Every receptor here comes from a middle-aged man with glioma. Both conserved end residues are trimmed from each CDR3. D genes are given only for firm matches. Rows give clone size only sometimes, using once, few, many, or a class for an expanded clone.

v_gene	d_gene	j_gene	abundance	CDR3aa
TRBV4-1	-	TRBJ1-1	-	ASSQEVGRRTEAF
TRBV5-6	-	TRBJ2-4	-	ASSATGLPIQY
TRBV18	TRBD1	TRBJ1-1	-	ASSPTGTGLTEAF
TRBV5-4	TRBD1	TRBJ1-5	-	ASGTDRDGQPQH
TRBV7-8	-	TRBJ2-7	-	ASSLALAQSSYEQY
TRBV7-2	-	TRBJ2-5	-	ASSFTTSMAETQY
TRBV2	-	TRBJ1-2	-	ASTDPGQLLTMASYT
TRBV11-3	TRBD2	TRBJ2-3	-	ASSSLGLAADTQY
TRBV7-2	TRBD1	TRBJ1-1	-	ASSPGQVAEAF
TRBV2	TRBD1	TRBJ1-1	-	ASSEGQTDTEAF
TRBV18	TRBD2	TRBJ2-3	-	ASSPISGRALDTQY
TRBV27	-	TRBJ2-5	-	ASSWTGHGETQY
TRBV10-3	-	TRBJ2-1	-	ATVWSEIYNEQF
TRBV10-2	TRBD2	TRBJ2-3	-	ASSYPTGLARAIDTQY
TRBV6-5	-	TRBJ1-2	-	ASSYTQTNYGYT
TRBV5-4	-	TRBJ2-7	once	ASSVLGAYEQY
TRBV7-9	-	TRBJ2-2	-	ASSSRGSRTGELF
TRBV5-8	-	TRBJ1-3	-	ASSLGDSSGNTIY
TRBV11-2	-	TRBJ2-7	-	ASRRDSSYEQY
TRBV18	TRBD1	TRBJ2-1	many	ASSLFSGQGSNEQF
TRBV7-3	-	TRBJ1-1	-	ASSSMGQGPNTEAF
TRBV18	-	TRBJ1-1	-	ASSPLPGTEAF
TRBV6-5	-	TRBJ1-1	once	ASIQWGTEAF
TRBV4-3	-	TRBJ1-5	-	ASSQDWEGNQPQH
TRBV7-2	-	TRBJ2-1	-	ASSLAWLVRNEQF
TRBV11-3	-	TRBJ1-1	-	ASSLRAVTEAF
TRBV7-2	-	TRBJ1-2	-	ASSQGNYGYT
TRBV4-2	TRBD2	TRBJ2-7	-	ASSHSIGTSGFEQY
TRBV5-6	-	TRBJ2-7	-	ASSLIQGADEQY
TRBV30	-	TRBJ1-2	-	AWSHSYGYT
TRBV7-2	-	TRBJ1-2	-	ASSPGHQRGYT
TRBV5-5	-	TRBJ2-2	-	ASSLGGNTGELF
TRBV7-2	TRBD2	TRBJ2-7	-	ASSERGGREQY
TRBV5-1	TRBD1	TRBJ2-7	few	ASSQTGGYEQY
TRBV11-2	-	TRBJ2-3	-	ASSLGGPVQY
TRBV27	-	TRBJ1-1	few	ASSYRPGMNTEAF
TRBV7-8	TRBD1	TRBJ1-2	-	ASRGQGGSSYGYT
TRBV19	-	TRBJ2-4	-	ASARGDEAKNIQY
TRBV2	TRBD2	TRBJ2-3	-	ASSERISGRNTDTQY
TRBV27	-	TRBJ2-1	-	ASSFLGGPSYNEQF
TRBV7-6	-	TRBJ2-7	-	ASSLAQGLSEQY
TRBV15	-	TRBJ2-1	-	ATSRPDRTYNEQF
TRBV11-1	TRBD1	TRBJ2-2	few	ASSKTGVIYTGELF
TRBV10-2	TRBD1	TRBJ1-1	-	ASTSLGQGARKEAF
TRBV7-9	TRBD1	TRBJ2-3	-	ASSFPDRDTDTQY
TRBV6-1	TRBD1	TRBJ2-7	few	ASRLWDSSEQY
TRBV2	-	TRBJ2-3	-	ASRVRLASDTQY
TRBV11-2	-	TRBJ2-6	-	ASSLGSKGANVLT
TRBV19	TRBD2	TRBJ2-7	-	ASSGQRASGSYEQY
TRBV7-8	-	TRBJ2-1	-	ASSLVEPRSLFNEQF
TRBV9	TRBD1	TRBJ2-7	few	ASSPRGRYEQY
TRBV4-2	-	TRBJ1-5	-	ASSQERKGRSNQPQH
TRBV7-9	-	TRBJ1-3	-	ASSQLQGAYSGNTIY
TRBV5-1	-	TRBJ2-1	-	ASSLFLGGGSYNEQF
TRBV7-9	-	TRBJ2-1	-	ASSQPVSRDNEQF
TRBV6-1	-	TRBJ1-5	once	ATSNEGGHQPQH
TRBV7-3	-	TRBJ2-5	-	ASSLPSVLVGKTQY
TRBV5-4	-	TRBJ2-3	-	ASSLSGASTDTQY
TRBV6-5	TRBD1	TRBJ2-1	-	ASSSLGQGHNEQF